This T cell receptor beta chain was recorded in a study of T cells in tuberculosis. The study, taken as a whole, reports: Shorter CDR3-alpha in active tuberculosis partly drove smaller distances.

Germline CDR1 SGHTA, CDR2 FQGNSA. With 2 bases removed from V and 7 bases from J, the gap between germline ends came to 18 bases. The CDR3 has 15 residues. Turning to this clone: Its antigen is still unknown.

Here immunoSEQ multiplex PCR was the method, and the copy in TCRdb shows in-frame clones only, minus some. The sample lists about 25,000 clones, 85% to 95% occurring once. This TCR was sampled from a donor under 30 with latent tuberculosis or without tuberculosis infection. Some clones in this sample may be carry-over from other donors' samples. The chain combines TRBV7-2 with TRBJ2-7, with D possibly matching TRBD2 (5 bases). Sequencing was performed on PBMCs. DNA of the CDR3: TGTGCCAGCAGCTTAAGCTCGAATGAGGGTAGGGAGCAGTACTTC. Its translation is CASSLSSNEGREQYF.